These T cell receptor beta chains were read from a single sample in a study of T cell responses to AZD1222 COVID-19 vaccine. Produced via immunoSEQ multiplex PCR; TCRdb's table is partial and in-frame only. The table includes roughly 180,000 clones, about 90% detected once. This sample comprised peripheral blood, obtained on day 0 of AZD1222 vaccination. These receptors came from an adult in good health. CDR3s include the opening cysteine and the closing phenylalanine or tryptophan. Each record gives: V gene, clone size, J gene, D gene, CDR3 DNA, CDR3 protein. The D gene is left open where the match is weak. Clone size is not always given. Where it is, it says once, few, many or a class for expanded clones.

V gene: TRBV11-3
clone size: once
J gene: TRBJ2-2
D gene: NA
CDR3 DNA: TGTGCCAGCAGCTTAGGTCGTAGCGGGAACACCGGGGAGCTGTTTTTT
CDR3 protein: CASSLGRSGNTGELFF

V gene: TRBV6-5
clone size: NA
J gene: TRBJ2-1
D gene: TRBD1
CDR3 DNA: TGTGCCAGCAGTCCCCGACAGGGGTTCATCAATGAGCAGTTCTTC
CDR3 protein: CASSPRQGFINEQFF

V gene: TRBV5-1
clone size: NA
J gene: TRBJ1-2
D gene: TRBD1
CDR3 DNA: TGCGCCAGCAGCTACCGGGACAGGGACTATGGCTACACCTTC
CDR3 protein: CASSYRDRDYGYTF

V gene: TRBV5-6
clone size: NA
J gene: TRBJ1-5
D gene: NA
CDR3 DNA: TGTGCCAGCAGCGCGGTCAATAGCAATCAGCCCCAGCATTTT
CDR3 protein: CASSAVNSNQPQHF

V gene: TRBV9
clone size: NA
J gene: TRBJ2-3
D gene: NA
CDR3 DNA: TGTGCCAGCAGCGGTAGGGGGACCACAGATACGCAGTATTTT
CDR3 protein: CASSGRGTTDTQYF

V gene: TRBV28
clone size: NA
J gene: TRBJ1-2
D gene: NA
CDR3 DNA: TGTGCCAGCAGGCTGACCGGGACTCGCTACACCTTC
CDR3 protein: CASRLTGTRYTF

V gene: TRBV6-2/TRBV6-3
clone size: NA
J gene: TRBJ1-2
D gene: NA
CDR3 DNA: TGTGCCAGCAGTTACCCGAAGGGCCAGGTTGACTATGGCTACACCTTC
CDR3 protein: CASSYPKGQVDYGYTF

V gene: TRBV7-9
clone size: NA
J gene: TRBJ2-1
D gene: NA
CDR3 DNA: TGTGCCAGCAGCTCCGGGCACGGCTCCTACAATGAGCAGTTCTTC
CDR3 protein: CASSSGHGSYNEQFF

V gene: TRBV19
clone size: NA
J gene: TRBJ1-6
D gene: NA
CDR3 DNA: TGTGCCAGTACAACAGGCTCCCCGGATTCGCCCCTCCACTTT
CDR3 protein: CASTTGSPDSPLHF

V gene: TRBV2
clone size: NA
J gene: TRBJ2-1
D gene: TRBD2
CDR3 DNA: TGTGCCAGCAGTGTAAGTCCTAGCGGGAGCAATGAGCAGTTCTTC
CDR3 protein: CASSVSPSGSNEQFF

V gene: TRBV19
clone size: NA
J gene: TRBJ1-5
D gene: NA
CDR3 DNA: TGTGCCAGTAGTTACCAGCCGAATCAGCCCCAGCATTTT
CDR3 protein: CASSYQPNQPQHF

V gene: TRBV5-6
clone size: NA
J gene: TRBJ1-1
D gene: NA
CDR3 DNA: TGTGCCAGCAGTCCCGCCGGGGGAGGGTTGGACACTGAAGCTTTCTTT
CDR3 protein: CASSPAGGGLDTEAFF

V gene: TRBV18
clone size: once
J gene: TRBJ2-5
D gene: TRBD1
CDR3 DNA: TGTGCCAGCTCCCCCGCGACAGGGGAAGAGACCCAGTACTTC
CDR3 protein: CASSPATGEETQYF

V gene: TRBV18
clone size: NA
J gene: TRBJ2-2
D gene: NA
CDR3 DNA: TGTGCCAGCTCACCTTCTGGACTGAACACCGGGGAGCTGTTTTTT
CDR3 protein: CASSPSGLNTGELFF

V gene: TRBV27
clone size: NA
J gene: TRBJ1-6
D gene: NA
CDR3 DNA: TGTGCCAGCAGTTCTGGCTCACCCCTCCACTTT
CDR3 protein: CASSSGSPLHF

V gene: TRBV7-9
clone size: NA
J gene: TRBJ1-5
D gene: NA
CDR3 DNA: TGTGCCAGCAGCTTAGTGGTCGGGGTTAGAGGCAATCAGCCCCAGCATTTT
CDR3 protein: CASSLVVGVRGNQPQHF

V gene: TRBV9
clone size: NA
J gene: TRBJ2-3
D gene: TRBD2
CDR3 DNA: TGTGCCAGCAGCGTATATGGTAGCGGGGGGGTCGCAGATACGCAGTATTTT
CDR3 protein: CASSVYGSGGVADTQYF

V gene: TRBV5-1
clone size: NA
J gene: TRBJ1-4
D gene: NA
CDR3 DNA: TGCGCCAGCAGCTTGTCGTCCGACAGACCGAATGAAAAACTGTTTTTT
CDR3 protein: CASSLSSDRPNEKLFF

V gene: TRBV30
clone size: NA
J gene: TRBJ1-1
D gene: NA
CDR3 DNA: TGTGCCTGGAGTAATAACAGGGCGACTGAAGCTTTCTTT
CDR3 protein: CAWSNNRATEAFF

V gene: TRBV28
clone size: NA
J gene: TRBJ1-2
D gene: NA
CDR3 DNA: TGTGCCAGCAGGCTCGTGACGGAGCCTAACTATGGCTACACCTTC
CDR3 protein: CASRLVTEPNYGYTF

V gene: TRBV7-8
clone size: NA
J gene: TRBJ1-1
D gene: NA
CDR3 DNA: TGTGCCAGCAGCTTAGTCAGTAGCGTGTTCGCTGAAGCTTTCTTT
CDR3 protein: CASSLVSSVFAEAFF

V gene: TRBV27
clone size: NA
J gene: TRBJ2-7
D gene: TRBD1
CDR3 DNA: TGTGCCAGCAGTTTATCCGGGACAGTAACCTACGAGCAGTACTTC
CDR3 protein: CASSLSGTVTYEQYF

V gene: TRBV5-1
clone size: NA
J gene: TRBJ2-1
D gene: NA
CDR3 DNA: TGCGCCAGCAGCTTTAATAACAGGGATGAGCAGTTCTTC
CDR3 protein: CASSFNNRDEQFF

V gene: TRBV11-2
clone size: NA
J gene: TRBJ2-7
D gene: NA
CDR3 DNA: TGTGCCAGCAGCCCCCGACAGGTCTCCTACGAGCAGTACTTC
CDR3 protein: CASSPRQVSYEQYF

V gene: TRBV29-1
clone size: NA
J gene: TRBJ2-7
D gene: TRBD1
CDR3 DNA: TGCAGCGTGGACAGACAGGGAGTCGGGCACGAGCAGTACTTC
CDR3 protein: CSVDRQGVGHEQYF

V gene: TRBV5-1
clone size: NA
J gene: TRBJ2-7
D gene: NA
CDR3 DNA: TGCGCCAGCAGCGGAAGTTCAGGGACTGTGTCTTACGAGCAGTACTTC
CDR3 protein: CASSGSSGTVSYEQYF

V gene: TRBV19
clone size: NA
J gene: TRBJ2-3
D gene: TRBD2
CDR3 DNA: TGTGCCAGTAGTTCTGGACTAGCGGGGGCCTCTAGCACAGATACGCAGTATTTT
CDR3 protein: CASSSGLAGASSTDTQYF

V gene: TRBV5-1
clone size: NA
J gene: TRBJ1-5
D gene: TRBD1
CDR3 DNA: TGCGCCAGCAGCCTTGGGGACAGGGATAGCAATCAGCCCCAGCATTTT
CDR3 protein: CASSLGDRDSNQPQHF

V gene: TRBV6-2/TRBV6-3
clone size: NA
J gene: TRBJ1-2
D gene: TRBD1
CDR3 DNA: TGTGCCAGCAGTTACACGATACGACACAGGGGCTCCTATGGCTACACCTTC
CDR3 protein: CASSYTIRHRGSYGYTF

V gene: TRBV7-2
clone size: NA
J gene: TRBJ2-7
D gene: NA
CDR3 DNA: TGTGCCAGCAGCCACCAAAATACCTTCAGCGGGTTTAGCTCCTACGAGCAGTACTTC
CDR3 protein: CASSHQNTFSGFSSYEQYF

V gene: TRBV5-1
clone size: NA
J gene: TRBJ2-7
D gene: TRBD1
CDR3 DNA: TGCGCCAGCAGCTTGGGGGCAGGGGGCACACTCTCCTACGAGCAGTACTTC
CDR3 protein: CASSLGAGGTLSYEQYF

V gene: TRBV7-8
clone size: NA
J gene: TRBJ1-4
D gene: NA
CDR3 DNA: TGTGCCAGCAGCTTGGCGTCCCCCAATGAAGAAAAACTGTTTTTT
CDR3 protein: CASSLASPNEEKLFF

V gene: TRBV6-2/TRBV6-3
clone size: NA
J gene: TRBJ1-6
D gene: TRBD1
CDR3 DNA: TGTGCCAGCAGCCAGGGGGCTCCCCTCCACTTT
CDR3 protein: CASSQGAPLHF

V gene: TRBV7-6
clone size: NA
J gene: TRBJ2-1
D gene: NA
CDR3 DNA: TGTGCCAGCAGGTACACTGACAGCTCCTACAATGAGCAGTTCTTC
CDR3 protein: CASRYTDSSYNEQFF

V gene: TRBV6-6
clone size: NA
J gene: TRBJ1-5
D gene: NA
CDR3 DNA: TGTGCCAGCAGTTACTTCGGGGATCAGCCCCAGCATTTT
CDR3 protein: CASSYFGDQPQHF